Listed below are T cell receptor beta chains from one sample, sequenced in a study of cytomegalovirus exposure and HLA in healthy donors. The method was immunoSEQ multiplex PCR; TCRdb's version includes in-frame clones alone and lacks a portion of them. The table lists about 120,000 clones, over 80% of them singletons. The source material was PBMCs. The receptor set was obtained from a young man in good health and CMV-seronegative. Both conserved end residues are part of each CDR3. The order of the fields is J gene, V gene, D gene, clone size, CDR3 DNA, CDR3 protein. A D gene is named only where the DNA matches it firmly. Size values are once, few and many counts, or a class for expanded clones, and some rows have none.

J gene: TRBJ2-1
V gene: TRBV20-1
D gene: NA
clone size: NA
CDR3 DNA: TGCAGTGCAGGGAGAGGGTTCTTC
CDR3 protein: CSAGRGFF

J gene: TRBJ2-7
V gene: TRBV10-2
D gene: TRBD1
clone size: once
CDR3 DNA: TGCGCCAGCAGCGGAAAGGTCCGGGACAGGAACTACGAGCAGTACTTC
CDR3 protein: CASSGKVRDRNYEQYF

J gene: TRBJ1-5
V gene: TRBV6-5
D gene: NA
clone size: NA
CDR3 DNA: TGTGCCAGCAGTGCTACAGCTAGCGGCAATCAGCCCCAGCATTTT
CDR3 protein: CASSATASGNQPQHF

J gene: TRBJ2-6
V gene: TRBV6-5
D gene: NA
clone size: NA
CDR3 DNA: TGTGCCAGCAGTTGGCCTGGGGCCAACGGCCTGACTTTC
CDR3 protein: CASSWPGANGLTF

J gene: TRBJ1-3
V gene: TRBV25-1
D gene: NA
clone size: NA
CDR3 DNA: TGTGCCAGCACCAGGAATCCTGGAAACACCATATATTTT
CDR3 protein: CASTRNPGNTIYF

J gene: TRBJ2-1
V gene: TRBV7-2
D gene: TRBD1
clone size: once
CDR3 DNA: TGTGCCAGCAGCACAAGGGGTGGGGACAGGCAGTTCTTC
CDR3 protein: CASSTRGGDRQFF

J gene: TRBJ1-6
V gene: TRBV27
D gene: NA
clone size: NA
CDR3 DNA: TGTGCCAGCAGTTTATTACGGGGGATGGGGCGTTCACCCCTCCACTTT
CDR3 protein: CASSLLRGMGRSPLHF

J gene: TRBJ2-3
V gene: TRBV7-9
D gene: TRBD1
clone size: NA
CDR3 DNA: TGTGCCAGCACCTCCCCCTCCGGGACAGGGACCTCAGATACGCAGTATTTT
CDR3 protein: CASTSPSGTGTSDTQYF

J gene: TRBJ2-5
V gene: TRBV5-4
D gene: NA
clone size: NA
CDR3 DNA: TGTGCCAGCAGCTTGGCCGTGAGAGAGACCCAGTACTTC
CDR3 protein: CASSLAVRETQYF

J gene: TRBJ2-3
V gene: TRBV7-9
D gene: TRBD2
clone size: NA
CDR3 DNA: TGTGCCAGCAGCTTAGGAAAGACTAGCGGGGGGGCCCAAGATACGCAGTATTTT
CDR3 protein: CASSLGKTSGGAQDTQYF

J gene: TRBJ2-1
V gene: TRBV30
D gene: NA
clone size: NA
CDR3 DNA: TGTGCCGGCGGAGGCCTATACAATGAGCAGTTCTTC
CDR3 protein: CAGGGLYNEQFF

J gene: TRBJ1-2
V gene: TRBV18
D gene: NA
clone size: NA
CDR3 DNA: TGTGCCAGCTCACCACAGGGGCTCAACTATGGCTACACCTTC
CDR3 protein: CASSPQGLNYGYTF

J gene: TRBJ1-4
V gene: TRBV4-1
D gene: TRBD1
clone size: NA
CDR3 DNA: TGCGCCAGCAGCCAAGTTTCGGGACAGGGCAATCAAAAACTGTTTTTT
CDR3 protein: CASSQVSGQGNQKLFF

J gene: TRBJ1-1
V gene: TRBV5-1
D gene: NA
clone size: NA
CDR3 DNA: TGCGCCAGCAGCTTGGCCGTCGGGGGCACTGAAGCTTTCTTT
CDR3 protein: CASSLAVGGTEAFF

J gene: TRBJ1-4
V gene: TRBV5-4
D gene: NA
clone size: NA
CDR3 DNA: TGTGCCAGCAGCTCGGAGGCAACTAATGAAAAACTGTTTTTT
CDR3 protein: CASSSEATNEKLFF

J gene: TRBJ1-2
V gene: TRBV7-8
D gene: NA
clone size: NA
CDR3 DNA: TGTGCCAGCAGCGCAACGACAGCTAACTATGGCTACACCTTC
CDR3 protein: CASSATTANYGYTF

J gene: TRBJ2-1
V gene: TRBV2
D gene: TRBD1
clone size: NA
CDR3 DNA: TGTGCCAGCACCCAGGGACAGGCCAATGAGCAGTTCTTC
CDR3 protein: CASTQGQANEQFF

J gene: TRBJ2-7
V gene: TRBV7-2
D gene: TRBD1
clone size: NA
CDR3 DNA: TGTGCCAGCAGCAGGACAGGAAAGGGCTCCTACGAGCAGTACTTC
CDR3 protein: CASSRTGKGSYEQYF

J gene: TRBJ2-3
V gene: TRBV9
D gene: TRBD1
clone size: NA
CDR3 DNA: TGTGCCAGCAGCATAACCCGGGACAGATTCACAGATACGCAGTATTTT
CDR3 protein: CASSITRDRFTDTQYF

J gene: TRBJ2-1
V gene: TRBV7-8
D gene: TRBD2
clone size: NA
CDR3 DNA: TGTGCCAGCAGCCCCCTTAGGGCGGGGGGACAGTTCTTC
CDR3 protein: CASSPLRAGGQFF

J gene: TRBJ2-7
V gene: TRBV18
D gene: TRBD1
clone size: NA
CDR3 DNA: TGTGCCAGCTCACCAGGGACAGGAAGGAGAGAGCAGTACTTC
CDR3 protein: CASSPGTGRREQYF

J gene: TRBJ2-1
V gene: TRBV4-2
D gene: TRBD2
clone size: NA
CDR3 DNA: TGTGCCAGCAGCCCCGGGGGGGGGTACAATGAGCAGTTCTTC
CDR3 protein: CASSPGGGYNEQFF

J gene: TRBJ1-6
V gene: TRBV19
D gene: NA
clone size: NA
CDR3 DNA: TGTGCCAGTAGTATGGGGGCCTGGAATTCACCCCTCCACTTT
CDR3 protein: CASSMGAWNSPLHF

J gene: TRBJ2-1
V gene: TRBV6-1
D gene: TRBD2
clone size: few
CDR3 DNA: TGTGCCAGCAGTGAAAGCGGGGGGGCCTACAATGAGCAGTTCTTC
CDR3 protein: CASSESGGAYNEQFF

J gene: TRBJ2-2
V gene: TRBV4-3
D gene: NA
clone size: NA
CDR3 DNA: TGCGCCAGCAGCCAAATTGGTGGGGCTCCCGGGGAGCTGTTTTTT
CDR3 protein: CASSQIGGAPGELFF

J gene: TRBJ2-7
V gene: TRBV28
D gene: TRBD1
clone size: NA
CDR3 DNA: TGTGCCAGCAGTGGATCCCCCGGGACAGGGGGCTACGAGCAGTACTTC
CDR3 protein: CASSGSPGTGGYEQYF

J gene: TRBJ2-2
V gene: TRBV11-2
D gene: NA
clone size: NA
CDR3 DNA: TGTGCCAGCAGCTTTATTGCGATGAACACCGGGGAGCTGTTTTTT
CDR3 protein: CASSFIAMNTGELFF

J gene: TRBJ1-5
V gene: TRBV28
D gene: NA
clone size: NA
CDR3 DNA: TGTGCCAGCAGCAGGGATGAGGGCAATCAGCCCCAGCATTTT
CDR3 protein: CASSRDEGNQPQHF

J gene: TRBJ2-3
V gene: TRBV7-9
D gene: NA
clone size: NA
CDR3 DNA: TGTGCCAGCAGCTCACCCCGCGTCAGGGGGGAGGACACAGATACGCAGTATTTT
CDR3 protein: CASSSPRVRGEDTDTQYF

J gene: TRBJ2-1
V gene: TRBV29-1
D gene: NA
clone size: NA
CDR3 DNA: TGCAGCGTTGCCCAGGGTAGTGAGCAGTTCTTC
CDR3 protein: CSVAQGSEQFF

J gene: TRBJ1-2
V gene: TRBV5-4
D gene: TRBD1
clone size: once
CDR3 DNA: TGTGCCAGCAGCTTCAAAGGACAGGCCTATGGCTACACCTTC
CDR3 protein: CASSFKGQAYGYTF

J gene: TRBJ1-5
V gene: TRBV6-5
D gene: NA
clone size: NA
CDR3 DNA: TGTGCCAGCAGACGGACCGGGGGCAATCAGCCCCAGCATTTT
CDR3 protein: CASRRTGGNQPQHF

J gene: TRBJ2-1
V gene: TRBV5-1
D gene: NA
clone size: NA
CDR3 DNA: TGCGCCAGCAGCCCCGGGGCCGGGGGTCCCTCCTACAATGAGCAGTTCTTC
CDR3 protein: CASSPGAGGPSYNEQFF

J gene: TRBJ2-3
V gene: TRBV6-5
D gene: NA
clone size: NA
CDR3 DNA: TGTGCCAGCAGCGTAGCCGACACAGATACGCAGTATTTT
CDR3 protein: CASSVADTDTQYF

J gene: TRBJ2-7
V gene: TRBV9
D gene: NA
clone size: NA
CDR3 DNA: TGTGCCAGCAGCGTAGGGTCTGGGCTCTCCTACGAGCAGTACTTC
CDR3 protein: CASSVGSGLSYEQYF

J gene: TRBJ1-5
V gene: TRBV7-9
D gene: NA
clone size: NA
CDR3 DNA: TGTGCCAGCAGCTCCCCTGGAGGTCAGCCCCAGCATTTT
CDR3 protein: CASSSPGGQPQHF

J gene: TRBJ2-2
V gene: TRBV11-2
D gene: TRBD1
clone size: NA
CDR3 DNA: TGTGCCAGCAGCGTGCACAGGGGCCGGGAGCTGTTTTTT
CDR3 protein: CASSVHRGRELFF

J gene: TRBJ1-1
V gene: TRBV29-1
D gene: TRBD1
clone size: NA
CDR3 DNA: TGCAGCGTTGAGAGGACAGGGGGTTATAACACTGAAGCTTTCTTT
CDR3 protein: CSVERTGGYNTEAFF

J gene: TRBJ2-6
V gene: TRBV15
D gene: TRBD1
clone size: NA
CDR3 DNA: TGTGCCACCAGCAGAGTTGGGACAGGGACATCCTCTGGGGCCAACGTCCTGACTTTC
CDR3 protein: CATSRVGTGTSSGANVLTF

J gene: TRBJ2-3
V gene: TRBV6-1
D gene: NA
clone size: NA
CDR3 DNA: TGTGCCAGCAGTTTAACAGATACGCAGTATTTT
CDR3 protein: CASSLTDTQYF

J gene: TRBJ2-4
V gene: TRBV7-6
D gene: TRBD1
clone size: few
CDR3 DNA: TGTGCCAGCAGCTTAGCGGGACAGGCCACCCACGATGACAGTCAGTACTTC
CDR3 protein: CASSLAGQATHDDSQYF

J gene: TRBJ2-1
V gene: TRBV4-3
D gene: TRBD2
clone size: NA
CDR3 DNA: TGCGCCAGCAGCCAAGCTTCAGCGGGGGTATCCTACAATGAGCAGTTCTTC
CDR3 protein: CASSQASAGVSYNEQFF

J gene: TRBJ1-2
V gene: TRBV6-1
D gene: NA
clone size: NA
CDR3 DNA: TGTGCCAGCAGTGAGTTACAGGGTGTTGATGGCTACACCTTC
CDR3 protein: CASSELQGVDGYTF

J gene: TRBJ2-1
V gene: TRBV27
D gene: TRBD2
clone size: NA
CDR3 DNA: TGTGCCAGCAGTTTCTCGTTTTTCAGCGGGGGGGTCTACAATGAGCAGTTCTTC
CDR3 protein: CASSFSFFSGGVYNEQFF

J gene: TRBJ2-3
V gene: TRBV29-1
D gene: NA
clone size: NA
CDR3 DNA: TGCAGCGTTGAAATGGGGGCAGGAGATACGCAGTATTTT
CDR3 protein: CSVEMGAGDTQYF

J gene: TRBJ1-6
V gene: TRBV7-9
D gene: TRBD1
clone size: NA
CDR3 DNA: TGTGCCAGCAGCGTCGGACAGGGGCCCAATTCACCCCTCCACTTT
CDR3 protein: CASSVGQGPNSPLHF

J gene: TRBJ1-5
V gene: TRBV2
D gene: NA
clone size: NA
CDR3 DNA: TGTGCCAGTGAGAAGGCTGGACTAGGAGGGAATCAGCCCCAGCATTTT
CDR3 protein: CASEKAGLGGNQPQHF

J gene: TRBJ1-2
V gene: TRBV19
D gene: NA
clone size: NA
CDR3 DNA: TGTGCCAGTAGTATGGACAGCGAATATGGCTACACCTTC
CDR3 protein: CASSMDSEYGYTF

J gene: TRBJ1-1
V gene: TRBV7-4
D gene: NA
clone size: NA
CDR3 DNA: TGTGCCAGCCAGGGAGGTTGGACTGAAGCTTTCTTT
CDR3 protein: CASQGGWTEAFF

J gene: TRBJ1-1
V gene: TRBV5-1
D gene: NA
clone size: NA
CDR3 DNA: TGCGCCAGCAGCTTACAGGGAGGGACCACTGAAGCTTTCTTT
CDR3 protein: CASSLQGGTTEAFF

J gene: TRBJ1-2
V gene: TRBV28
D gene: NA
clone size: NA
CDR3 DNA: TGTGCCAGCAGTTTAATTGGCAGTCACTATGGCTACACCTTC
CDR3 protein: CASSLIGSHYGYTF

J gene: TRBJ2-3
V gene: TRBV28
D gene: NA
clone size: NA
CDR3 DNA: TGTGCCAGCAGTCCTTGGACTACCGGAACAGATACGCAGTATTTT
CDR3 protein: CASSPWTTGTDTQYF

J gene: TRBJ2-3
V gene: TRBV4-2
D gene: NA
clone size: NA
CDR3 DNA: TGTGCCAGCAGCCGGACGCGAGGGGGGGTAGGGGATCTTACAGATACGCAGTATTTT
CDR3 protein: CASSRTRGGVGDLTDTQYF